This TCR beta chain was obtained from a study of long-term antiretroviral therapy in people with HIV. Whole-study results and caveats: Across all time points, the repertoire was dominated by clones that expanded before ART. Someone took the blood between the mid-2000s and the late 2010s, maybe while older ART regimens were in use.

V was clipped by 2 bases and J by 0 bases, with 8 bases between them. This CDR3 is built from 15 residues. In germline, CDR1 is MNHEY, CDR2 SMNVEV (reference sequence). The libraries were made with immunoSEQ v3.0 at survey level. Here immunoSEQ multiplex PCR was the method, and the copy in TCRdb shows in-frame clones only, minus some. The repertoire holds approximately 37,000 clones, with around 86% as singletons. Inclusion required at least two post-ART and at least one pre-ART PBMC samples. A note on this clone: Its target is unknown.

Sequenced material: unsorted PBMCs, taken 1 year after starting antiretroviral therapy. The sequence was collected from a man aged 18 to 30 with HIV. This chain joins TRBV27 and TRBJ2-1; D gene ambiguous. CDR3 in amino acids: CASSLIPLSYNEQFF. In DNA, the CDR3 is TGTGCCAGCAGTTTAATCCCCCTCTCCTACAATGAGCAGTTCTTC.